The 14 T cell receptor beta chains below all came from one sample that was sequenced in a study of Graves' ophthalmopathy and Graves' hyperthyroidism. Beta-chain TCR CDR3 regions were amplified from RNA transcripts. Amplification began with first-round RT-PCR using HTBI primers, then second-round multiplex PCR was performed. TCRdb ran MiXCR on the multiplex PCR reads and lists one entry per CDR3 protein. The sample holds around 400,000 distinct CDR3 sequences, around 19% seen once. What was sequenced was peripheral blood. The receptors shown here come from a woman aged 18-29 years with Graves' ophthalmopathy.

This clonotype was found many times. V gene TRBV7-2 combines with J gene TRBJ2-7; 9 bases match TRBD2. J was trimmed by 2 bases and V by 4 bases; bases with no gene match: 6. The CDR3 has 15 residues. Germline V gene sequence: CDR1 SGHTA, CDR2 FQGNSA. The CDR3 coding sequence is TGTGCCAGCAGCTCAATAGCGGGGGACCCCTACGAGCAGTACTTC. It codes for CASSSIAGDPYEQYF.

In this sample, this clonotype turned up many times. The chain recombines TRBV28 with TRBJ1-2; D call uncertain. Germline loops: CDR1 MDHEN, CDR2 SYDVKM. This CDR3 is built from 12 residues. Trimming removed 5 bases at V and 10 bases at J, with 14 bases between. CDR3 DNA: TGTGCCAGCAGTCGAGACCCTTGGTCCTACACCTTC. Translation gives CASSRDPWSYTF.

V and J are TRBV12-3 or TRBV12-4 and TRBJ1-2, with 7 positions matching TRBD1. The CDR3 is 15 residues long. With V trimmed by 2 bases and J by 5 bases, 8 bases remained unmatched. Written as DNA, the CDR3 is TGTGCCAGCAGTTTACGACAGGGTGGGGGGTATGGCTACACCTTC. This translates into CASSLRQGGGYGYTF.

This clonotype came up many times. The chain combines TRBV12-3 or TRBV12-4 with TRBJ1-5; possible D gene TRBD1, 6 bases. Trimming removed 0 bases at V and 4 bases at J, with 10 bases between. This CDR3 has 15 residues. CDR3: CASSLATGFNQPQHF. The CDR3 region has the DNA TGTGCCAGCAGTTTAGCCACAGGGTTTAATCAGCCCCAGCATTTT.

At least ten counts were recorded for this clonotype. The chain couples TRBV6-1 to TRBJ1-5; D is possibly TRBD1 (5 bases). CDR3 length: 13 residues. V gave up 7 bases and J gave up 0 bases, with 7 bases separating them. Germline V lookup: CDR1 MNHNS, CDR2 SASEGT. The CDR3 DNA reads TGTGCCAGCACTACAGGTAGCAATCAGCCCCAGCATTTT. Encoded protein: CASTTGSNQPQHF.

This clonotype appeared many times. Because the CDR3 is missing its conserved closing phenylalanine or tryptophan, this is likely a read error. Here the CDR3 DNA reads TGTGCCTGGAGTCAGGGAGCTAACTATGGCTACACCCTC. Its protein product is CAWSQGANYGYTL. This sequence joins TRBV30 and TRBJ1-2; perhaps TRBD1 as D (5 bases). Between the trimmed V and J ends, which lost 2 bases and 0 bases, there was a span of 7 bases. This CDR3 spans 13 amino acids. Germline CDR1 and CDR2: GTSNPN and SVGIG (reference sequence).

This clonotype was recorded at least ten times. A much larger clone differs from this one at a single base, so this may be a read error. The genes are TRBV6-2 or TRBV6-3 and TRBJ1-5; 10 bases fit TRBD1. The CDR3 runs to 14 residues. With 6 bases clipped from V and 5 bases from J, the junction kept 4 bases outside the gene matches. Germline CDR1 is MNHEY and CDR2 is SVGEGT. The CDR3 DNA sequence: TGTGCCAGCAGATCGACAGGGGGCTATCAGCCCCAGCATTTT. Translation gives CASRSTGGYQPQHF.

This clonotype was observed many times. This sequence joins TRBV18 and TRBJ1-1; unclear D gene. This CDR3 has 15 amino acids. Germline V gene data show CDR1 as KGHSH and CDR2 as LQKENI. The germline V and J ends were trimmed by 6 bases and 2 bases, with 16 bases remaining between them. The CDR3: CASSAGGVSNTEAFF. The CDR3 DNA reads TGTGCCAGCTCCGCCGGTGGGGTGTCCAACACTGAAGCTTTCTTT.

This clonotype has ten or more counts. DNA for the CDR3: TGCGCCAGCAGTGAGTCTCCAGGCTCCGAAGCTTTCTTT. Its translation: CASSESPGSEAFF. The V gene is TRBV10-2, the J gene TRBJ1-1, with no clear D. The CDR3 length is 13 residues. Germline CDR1 is WSHSY and CDR2 is SAAADI. The ends were cut back, 0 bases at V and 8 bases at J, with 10 bases in the middle.

This clonotype was counted ten times or more. V and J are TRBV30 and TRBJ1-1, with no clear D. Looked up from germline, CDR1 is GTSNPN and CDR2 is SVGIG (reference sequence). There are 11 residues in the CDR3. V was trimmed by 5 bases and J by 1 base, leaving 5 bases between them. CDR3 protein: CAWGRNTEAFF. The CDR3 coding sequence is TGTGCCTGGGGCCGGAACACTGAAGCTTTCTTT.

This clonotype has at least ten counts. This chain uses TRBV20-1 with TRBJ2-6; D is possibly TRBD1 (6 bases). V was pared by 5 bases and J by 2 bases, with 10 bases between. The CDR3 has 14 amino acids. In germline, CDR1 is DFQATT, CDR2 SNEGSKA (reference sequence). DNA for the CDR3: TGCAGTGCTTTGGGGGCCGCTGGGGCCAACGTCCTGACTTTC. It codes for CSALGAAGANVLTF.

Ten or more counts support this clonotype. CDR3 DNA: TGCAGTGCTAGTCACGGGGGGGCCGACGAGCAGTACTTC. Its translation: CSASHGGADEQYF. The rearrangement links TRBV20-1 to TRBJ2-7; TRBD2 matches 8 bases. Germline V lookup: CDR1 DFQATT, CDR2 SNEGSKA (reference sequence). The trim removed 3 bases at V and 5 bases at J, leaving 6 bases unmatched. This CDR3 has 13 amino acids.

This clonotype occurred many times. The chain couples TRBV6-5 to TRBJ1-1; D unresolved. This CDR3 contains 14 residues. Germline V CDR1 and CDR2: MNHEY, SVGAGI. The V and J ends lost 7 bases and 7 bases respectively, with 19 bases between them. The CDR3 sequence: CASNPSSLGNEAFF. CDR3 coding DNA: TGTGCCAGCAATCCGTCCAGCTTGGGGAATGAAGCTTTCTTT.

This clonotype was seen repeatedly, ten times or more. The chain has TRBV11-2 and TRBJ2-5, with 9 bases fitting TRBD1. V trimming: 1 base; J trimming: 3 bases; junction bases outside the gene matches: 6. Per germline, CDR1 SGHAT and CDR2 FQNNGV. The CDR3 has 16 amino acids. The chain's CDR3 is CASSLGSWDREETQYF. The CDR3 DNA is TGTGCCAGCAGCTTAGGGTCGTGGGACAGGGAAGAGACCCAGTACTTC.